This entry features one T cell receptor (beta chain) sequence. The antigen remains unidentified. The CDR3 consists of 12 residues. Trimming removed 5 bases from V and 6 bases from J, with 7 bases in between. Germline V gene data show CDR1 as LNHNV and CDR2 as YYDKDF (reference sequence). The sample belongs to a study of T cells in Graves' hyperthyroidism and ophthalmopathy. TCR beta CDR3 sequences were amplified from RNA transcripts. In the first-round RT-PCR of the TCR CDR3, the HTBI primer set was used. TCRdb itself ran the multiplex PCR reads through MiXCR, one entry per CDR3 protein. The sample has around 300,000 distinct CDR3 sequences; less than 20% are singletons. Study findings and constraints: Researchers found most expanded thyroid clonotypes above 0.001 in blood as well.

Ophthalmopathy patients had moderate-to-severe active disease, CAS ≥3, NOSPECS ≥4, and disease duration under 3 months. Input material: blood. The chain couples TRBV15 to TRBJ2-2, with D unresolved. The receptor was derived from a man over 45 with Graves' ophthalmopathy. The CDR3 reads CATSPFAGELFF. The CDR3 bases are TGTGCCACCAGCCCCTTTGCCGGGGAGCTGTTTTTT.